This T cell receptor beta chain originates from a study of T cells in Graves' hyperthyroidism and ophthalmopathy. This clonotype has at least ten counts. Amplification of TCR beta CDR3 regions was performed using RNA transcripts as template. Researchers ran a first-round RT-PCR on the TCR CDR3 using the HTBI primer set. TCRdb re-called the multiplex PCR reads with MiXCR, one entry per CDR3 protein. The profile shows a few hundred thousand distinct CDR3 sequences, less than 25% of them singletons. Sequencing was done on a sample of blood. The clonotype originates from a man aged 18 to 29 with Graves' hyperthyroidism.

In DNA, the CDR3 is TGCAGTGCTCCTCTTACCCCGGATGGCTACACCTTC. Encoded protein: CSAPLTPDGYTF. This rearrangement joins TRBV20-1 to TRBJ1-2; no clear D gene. Germline values: CDR1 DFQATT, CDR2 SNEGSKA (reference sequence). CDR3 length equals 12 residues. The V end lost 5 bases, the J end lost 6 bases, and 13 bases lay between the germline ends.